The source of this T cell receptor (beta chain) is a study of T cell repertoires in cytomegalovirus infection. Whole-study context: The public TCR beta signatures pointed to both CMV infection and matching HLA type.

TCRdb re-analysed the reads in MiXCR, keeping a single row per CDR3 protein. The sample consists of 80,000 or so distinct CDR3 sequences, more than 20% of them appearing once. General study points: HLA-C-restricted CMV clonotypes gave the most frequent clonotype in two of eight donors.

The germline V and J ends were trimmed by 3 bases and 0 bases, with 9 bases remaining between them. CDR1 and CDR2 from the germline V gene are SGHVS and FNYEAQ. This CDR3 is built from 15 residues. Details on this clonotype: Its target is unknown.

The sequence was collected from a human donor in good health (CMV status not recorded). Some clones in this sample may be carry-over from other donors' samples. This chain uses TRBV7-6 with TRBJ2-1, with a tentative D call TRBD1 (5 bases). Sample: CD8+ T cells from cultured PBMCs, taken from culture after CMV antigen stimulation. CDR3 nucleotide sequence: TGTGCCAGCAGCTTGAAGGGGTTCTCCTACAATGAGCAGTTCTTC. Its translation is CASSLKGFSYNEQFF.